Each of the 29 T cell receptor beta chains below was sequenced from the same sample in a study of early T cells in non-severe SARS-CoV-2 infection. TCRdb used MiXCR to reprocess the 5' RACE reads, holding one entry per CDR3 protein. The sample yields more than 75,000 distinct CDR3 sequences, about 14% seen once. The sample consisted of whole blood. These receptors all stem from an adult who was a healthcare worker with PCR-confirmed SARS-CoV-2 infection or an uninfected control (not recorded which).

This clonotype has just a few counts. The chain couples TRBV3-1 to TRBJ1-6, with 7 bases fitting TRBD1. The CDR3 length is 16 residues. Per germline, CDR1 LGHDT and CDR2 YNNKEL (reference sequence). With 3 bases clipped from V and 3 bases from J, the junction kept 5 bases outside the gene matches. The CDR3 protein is CASSQGTEIYNSPLHF. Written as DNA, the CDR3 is TGTGCCAGCAGCCAGGGGACAGAAATCTATAATTCACCCCTCCACTTT. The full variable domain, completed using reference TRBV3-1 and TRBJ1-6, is DTAVSQTPKYLVTQMGNDKSIKCEQNLGHDTMYWYKQDSKKFLKIMFSYNNKELIINETVPNRFSPKSPDKAHLNLHINSLELGDSAVYFCASSQGTEIYNSPLHFGNGTRLTVT.

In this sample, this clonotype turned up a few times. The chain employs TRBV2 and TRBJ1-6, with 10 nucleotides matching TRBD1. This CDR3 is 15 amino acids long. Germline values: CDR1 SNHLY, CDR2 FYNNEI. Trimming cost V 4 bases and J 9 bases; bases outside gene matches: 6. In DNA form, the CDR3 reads TGTGCCAGCAGTGTATGGACAGGGGGTTTTTCACCCCTCCACTTT. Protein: CASSVWTGGFSPLHF. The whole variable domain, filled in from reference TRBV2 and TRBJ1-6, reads EPEVTQTPSHQVTQMGQEVILRCVPISNHLYFYWYRQILGQKVEFLVSFYNNEISEKSEIFDDQFSVERPDGSNFTLKIRSTKLEDSAMYFCASSVWTGGFSPLHFGNGTRLTVT.

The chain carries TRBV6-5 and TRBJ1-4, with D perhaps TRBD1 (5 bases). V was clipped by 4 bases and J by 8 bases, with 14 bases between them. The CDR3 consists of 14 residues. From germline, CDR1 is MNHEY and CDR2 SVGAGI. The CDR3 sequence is CASSSTTVQEKLFF. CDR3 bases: TGTGCCAGCAGTTCTACGACAGTACAGGAAAAACTGTTTTTT.

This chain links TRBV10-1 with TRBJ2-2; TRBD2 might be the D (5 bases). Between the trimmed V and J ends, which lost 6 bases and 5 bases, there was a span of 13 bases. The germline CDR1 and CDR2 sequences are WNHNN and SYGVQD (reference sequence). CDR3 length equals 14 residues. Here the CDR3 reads CASRTDRRTGELFF. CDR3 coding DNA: TGCGCCAGCAGGACGGATAGGAGGACCGGGGAGCTGTTTTTT.

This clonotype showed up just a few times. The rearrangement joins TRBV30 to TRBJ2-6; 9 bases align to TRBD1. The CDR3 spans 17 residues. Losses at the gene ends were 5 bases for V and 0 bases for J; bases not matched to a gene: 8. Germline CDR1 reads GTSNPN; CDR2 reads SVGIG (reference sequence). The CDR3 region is CAWGLGGQGSGANVLTF. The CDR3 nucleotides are TGTGCCTGGGGTCTGGGGGGACAGGGCTCTGGGGCCAACGTCCTGACTTTC.

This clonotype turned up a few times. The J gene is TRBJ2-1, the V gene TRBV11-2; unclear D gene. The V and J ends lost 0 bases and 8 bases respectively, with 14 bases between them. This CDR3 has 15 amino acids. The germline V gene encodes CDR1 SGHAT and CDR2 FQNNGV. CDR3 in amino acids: CASSLDRNSVDEQFF. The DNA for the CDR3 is TGTGCCAGCAGCTTAGATCGAAATAGTGTGGATGAGCAGTTCTTC.

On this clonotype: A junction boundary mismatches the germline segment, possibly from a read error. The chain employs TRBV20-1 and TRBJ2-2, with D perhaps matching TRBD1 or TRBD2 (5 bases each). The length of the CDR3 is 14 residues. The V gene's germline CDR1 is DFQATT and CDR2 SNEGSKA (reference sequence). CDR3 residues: CSARGDLNTGELFF. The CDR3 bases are TGCAGTGCCAGAGGGGACCTAAACACCGGGGAGCTGTTTTTT.

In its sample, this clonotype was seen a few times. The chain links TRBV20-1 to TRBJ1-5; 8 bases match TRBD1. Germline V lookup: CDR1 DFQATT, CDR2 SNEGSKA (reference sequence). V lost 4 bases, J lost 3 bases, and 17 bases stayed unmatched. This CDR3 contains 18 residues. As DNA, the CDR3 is TGCAGTGCTACCGCCCTGACAGGACAGGGTGTATTCAATCAGCCCCAGCATTTT. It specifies CSATALTGQGVFNQPQHF.

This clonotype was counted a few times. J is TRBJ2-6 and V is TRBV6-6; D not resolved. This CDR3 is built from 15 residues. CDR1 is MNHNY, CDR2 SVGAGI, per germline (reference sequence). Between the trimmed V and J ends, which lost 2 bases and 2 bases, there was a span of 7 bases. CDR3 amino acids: CASSYRATGANVLTF. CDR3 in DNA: TGTGCCAGCAGTTACAGGGCAACTGGGGCCAACGTCCTGACTTTC.

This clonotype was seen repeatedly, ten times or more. CDR3 DNA sequence: TGTGCCAGCAGTTACGGGCGGACAGAATTCTTAAAAAACATTCAGTACTTC. It specifies CASSYGRTEFLKNIQYF. The chain is built from TRBV6-5 and TRBJ2-4; the D gene is possibly TRBD1 (6 bases). V lost 2 bases and J lost 4, with 18 bases in between. The CDR3 runs 17 residues. Germline V gives CDR1 MNHEY, CDR2 SVGAGI.

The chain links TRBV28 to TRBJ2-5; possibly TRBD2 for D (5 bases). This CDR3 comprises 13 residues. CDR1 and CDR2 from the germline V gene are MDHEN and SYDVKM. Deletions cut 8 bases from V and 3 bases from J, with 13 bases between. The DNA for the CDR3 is TGTGCCAGCCGACTCGGGAATGAAGAGACCCAGTACTTC. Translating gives CASRLGNEETQYF.

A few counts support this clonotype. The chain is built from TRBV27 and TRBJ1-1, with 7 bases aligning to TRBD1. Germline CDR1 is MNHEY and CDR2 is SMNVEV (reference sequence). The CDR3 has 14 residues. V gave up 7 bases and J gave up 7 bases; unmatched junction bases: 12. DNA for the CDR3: TGTGCCAGCACCCGCCAGGGGGTGTACGGTGAAGCTTTCTTT. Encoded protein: CASTRQGVYGEAFF.

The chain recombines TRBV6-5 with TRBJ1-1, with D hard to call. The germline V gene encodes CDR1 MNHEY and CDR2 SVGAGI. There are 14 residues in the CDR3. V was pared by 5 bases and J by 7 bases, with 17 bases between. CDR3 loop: CASSRHETSGEAFF. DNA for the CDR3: TGTGCCAGCAGTCGACACGAAACCTCAGGTGAAGCTTTCTTT.

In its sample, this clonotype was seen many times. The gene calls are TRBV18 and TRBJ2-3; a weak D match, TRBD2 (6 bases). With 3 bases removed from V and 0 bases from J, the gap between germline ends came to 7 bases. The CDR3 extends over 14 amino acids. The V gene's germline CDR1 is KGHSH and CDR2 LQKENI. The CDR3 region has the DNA TGTGCCAGCTCACCGGGACTGAGCACAGATACGCAGTATTTT. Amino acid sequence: CASSPGLSTDTQYF.

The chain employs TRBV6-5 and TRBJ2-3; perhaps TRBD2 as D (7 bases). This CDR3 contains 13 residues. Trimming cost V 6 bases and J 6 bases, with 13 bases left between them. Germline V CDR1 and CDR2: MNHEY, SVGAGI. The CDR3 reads CASRKQGGDTQYF. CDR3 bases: TGTGCCAGCAGAAAACAGGGAGGGGATACGCAGTATTTT.

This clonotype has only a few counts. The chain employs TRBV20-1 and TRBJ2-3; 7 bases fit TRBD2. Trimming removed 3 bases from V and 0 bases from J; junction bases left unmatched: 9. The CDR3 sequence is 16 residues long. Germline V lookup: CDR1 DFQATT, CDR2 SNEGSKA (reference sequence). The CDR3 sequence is CSARGLGRGSTDTQYF. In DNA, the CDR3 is TGCAGTGCTAGGGGCCTCGGGCGGGGGAGCACAGATACGCAGTATTTT.

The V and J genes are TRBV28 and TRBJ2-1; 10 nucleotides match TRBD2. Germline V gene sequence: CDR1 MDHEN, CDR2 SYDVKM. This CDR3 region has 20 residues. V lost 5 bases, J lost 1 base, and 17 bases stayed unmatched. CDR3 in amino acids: CASSTPWLAGEGGSYNEQFF. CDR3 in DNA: TGTGCCAGCAGTACCCCTTGGCTAGCGGGGGAGGGAGGGTCCTACAATGAGCAGTTCTTC. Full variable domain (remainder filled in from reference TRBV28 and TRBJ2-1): DVKVTQSSRYLVKRTGEKVFLECVQDMDHENMFWYRQDPGLGLRLIYFSYDVKMKEKGDIPEGYSVSREKKERFSLILESASTNQTSMYLCASSTPWLAGEGGSYNEQFFGPGTRLTVL.

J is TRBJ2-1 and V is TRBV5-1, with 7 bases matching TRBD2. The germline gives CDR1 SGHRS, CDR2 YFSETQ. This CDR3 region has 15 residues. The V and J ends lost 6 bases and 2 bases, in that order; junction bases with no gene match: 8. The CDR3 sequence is CASKQAGKTYNEQFF. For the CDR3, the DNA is TGCGCCAGCAAGCAAGCGGGGAAAACCTACAATGAGCAGTTCTTC.

The CDR3, as DNA: TGTGCCAGCAGCGCCCCAAGACAGGGCACTAATGAAAAACTGTTTTTT. It is translated as CASSAPRQGTNEKLFF. The chain joins TRBV9 to TRBJ1-4; TRBD1 agrees at 7 bases. V shed 3 bases, J shed 2 bases, and the junction held 7 bases outside the gene matches. Germline V gives CDR1 SGDLS, CDR2 YYNGEE. This CDR3 contains 16 residues.

This CDR3 is CASSRTGERSPLHF. In DNA, the CDR3 is TGTGCCAGCAGCCGGACAGGGGAGCGGTCACCCCTCCACTTT. The gene calls are TRBV7-9 and TRBJ1-6; 9 bases align to TRBD1. Trimming took 5 bases from V and 10 from J; bases not matched to a gene: 6. Germline CDR1 and CDR2: SEHNR and FQNEAQ (reference sequence). The CDR3 covers 14 residues.

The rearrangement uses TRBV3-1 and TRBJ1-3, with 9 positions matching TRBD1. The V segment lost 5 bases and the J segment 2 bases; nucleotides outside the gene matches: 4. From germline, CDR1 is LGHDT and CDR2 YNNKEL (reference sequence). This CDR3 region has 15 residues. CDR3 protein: CASSYRQGAGNTIYF. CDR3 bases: TGTGCCAGCAGCTACCGACAGGGGGCTGGAAACACCATATATTTT.

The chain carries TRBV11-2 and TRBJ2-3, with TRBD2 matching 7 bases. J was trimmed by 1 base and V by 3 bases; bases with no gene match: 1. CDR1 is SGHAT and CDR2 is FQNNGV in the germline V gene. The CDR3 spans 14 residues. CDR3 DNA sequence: TGTGCCAGCAGCTTTGGACTAGGCACAGATACGCAGTATTTT. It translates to CASSFGLGTDTQYF.

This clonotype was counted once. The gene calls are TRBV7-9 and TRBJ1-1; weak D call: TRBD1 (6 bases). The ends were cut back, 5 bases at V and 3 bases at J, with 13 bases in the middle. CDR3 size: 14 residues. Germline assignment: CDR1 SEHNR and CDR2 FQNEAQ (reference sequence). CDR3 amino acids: CASSGSDSYTEAFF. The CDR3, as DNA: TGTGCCAGCAGCGGGTCGGACAGCTACACTGAAGCTTTCTTT.

The CDR3 is CASSSNRAAYEQYF. CDR3 coding DNA: TGTGCCAGCAGCTCGAACCGGGCTGCCTACGAGCAGTACTTC. This chain links TRBV7-2 with TRBJ2-7; D unresolved. Germline-derived CDR1 and CDR2 are SGHTA and FQGNSA. V was clipped by 4 bases and J by 2 bases, with 12 bases between them. The CDR3 spans 14 residues.

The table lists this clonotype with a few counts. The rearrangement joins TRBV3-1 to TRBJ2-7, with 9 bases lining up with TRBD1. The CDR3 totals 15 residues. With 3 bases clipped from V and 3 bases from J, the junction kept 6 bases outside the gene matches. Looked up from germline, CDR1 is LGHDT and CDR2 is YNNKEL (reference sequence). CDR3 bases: TGTGCCAGCAGCCATCCCCTGGACAGGGGCTACGAGCAGTACTTC. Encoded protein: CASSHPLDRGYEQYF.

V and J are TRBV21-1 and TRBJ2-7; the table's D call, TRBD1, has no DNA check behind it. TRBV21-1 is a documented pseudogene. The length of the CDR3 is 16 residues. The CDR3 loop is CASSTTRDRRTYEQYF. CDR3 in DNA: TGTGCCAGCAGCACGACCCGGGACAGGCGTACCTACGAGCAGTACTTC.

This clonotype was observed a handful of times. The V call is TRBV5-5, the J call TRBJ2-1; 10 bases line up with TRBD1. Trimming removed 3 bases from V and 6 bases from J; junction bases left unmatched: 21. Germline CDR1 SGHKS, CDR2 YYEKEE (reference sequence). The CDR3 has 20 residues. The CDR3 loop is CASSSTGRLAMGQGSNEQFF. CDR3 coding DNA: TGTGCCAGCAGCTCCACTGGGAGACTGGCTATGGGACAGGGGAGCAATGAGCAGTTCTTC.

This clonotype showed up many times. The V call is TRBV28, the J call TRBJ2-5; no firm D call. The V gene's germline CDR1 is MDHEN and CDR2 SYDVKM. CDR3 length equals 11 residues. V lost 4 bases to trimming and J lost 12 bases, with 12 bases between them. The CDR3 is CASSSTILKYF. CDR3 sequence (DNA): TGTGCCAGCAGTTCGACCATATTAAAGTACTTC.

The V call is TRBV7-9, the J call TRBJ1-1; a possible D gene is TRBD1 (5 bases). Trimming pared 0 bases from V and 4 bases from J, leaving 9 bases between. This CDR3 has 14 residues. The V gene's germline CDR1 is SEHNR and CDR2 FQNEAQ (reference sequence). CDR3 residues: CASSLAGTVTEAFF. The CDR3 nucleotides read TGTGCCAGCAGCTTAGCCGGGACGGTCACTGAAGCTTTCTTT.